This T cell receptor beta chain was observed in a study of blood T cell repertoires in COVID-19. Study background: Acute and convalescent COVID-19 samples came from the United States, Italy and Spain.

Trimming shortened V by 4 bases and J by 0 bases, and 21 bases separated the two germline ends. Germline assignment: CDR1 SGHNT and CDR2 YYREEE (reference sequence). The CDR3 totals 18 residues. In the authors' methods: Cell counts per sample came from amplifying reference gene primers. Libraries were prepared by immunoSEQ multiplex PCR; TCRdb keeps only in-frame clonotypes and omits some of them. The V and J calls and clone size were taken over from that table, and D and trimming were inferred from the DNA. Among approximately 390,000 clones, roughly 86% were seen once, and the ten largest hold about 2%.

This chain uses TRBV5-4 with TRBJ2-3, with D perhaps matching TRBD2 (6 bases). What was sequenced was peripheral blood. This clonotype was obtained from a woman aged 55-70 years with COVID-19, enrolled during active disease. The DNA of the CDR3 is TGTGCCAGCAGCCGGGGAGGTGCTAGGTCTATAAGCACAGATACGCAGTATTTT. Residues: CASSRGGARSISTDTQYF.